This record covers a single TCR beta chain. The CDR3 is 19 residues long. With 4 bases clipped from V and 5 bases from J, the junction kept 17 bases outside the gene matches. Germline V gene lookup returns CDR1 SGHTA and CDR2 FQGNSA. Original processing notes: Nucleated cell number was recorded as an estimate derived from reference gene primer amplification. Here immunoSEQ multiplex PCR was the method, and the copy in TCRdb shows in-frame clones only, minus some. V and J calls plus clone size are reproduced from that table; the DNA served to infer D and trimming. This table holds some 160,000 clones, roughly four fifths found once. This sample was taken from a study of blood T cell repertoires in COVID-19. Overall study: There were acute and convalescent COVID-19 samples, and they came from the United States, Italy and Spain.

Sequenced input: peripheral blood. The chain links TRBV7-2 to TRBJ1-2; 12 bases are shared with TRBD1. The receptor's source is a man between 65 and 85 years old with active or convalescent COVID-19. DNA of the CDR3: TGTGCCAGCAGCTCTTCCCTTGGGACAGGGGGCAGGAGGGTGTATGGCTACACCTTC. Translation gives CASSSSLGTGGRRVYGYTF.